The 18 T cell receptor beta chains in this list originate from one sample, sequenced in a study of shared clonotypes between healthy human individuals. The method was immunoSEQ multiplex PCR; TCRdb's version includes in-frame clones alone and lacks a portion of them. The table includes 2.5 million or so clones, about 92% detected once. The sample taken for sequencing was naive CD4+ T cells sorted from blood. Described subset: CD45RA+ positively selected. The origin of the receptors is a man aged 18 to 29 in good health.

V and J are TRBV19 and TRBJ1-5; D not certain. The CDR3 is made up of 13 amino acids. V lost 7 bases and J 0 bases, leaving 7 bases between the germline ends. In germline, CDR1 is LNHDA, CDR2 SQIVND (reference sequence). CDR3 loop: CASKLNSNQPQHF. The CDR3 DNA follows: TGTGCCAGTAAATTAAATAGCAATCAGCCCCAGCATTTT.

The chain employs TRBV6-5 and TRBJ1-2; 10 nucleotides agree with TRBD1. The V and J ends lost 5 bases and 13 bases, in that order; junction bases with no gene match: 13. CDR3 length: 14 residues. The germline CDR1 and CDR2 sequences are MNHEY and SVGAGI. The CDR3 loop is CASSPMTGGTTSTF. CDR3 sequence (DNA): TGTGCCAGCAGTCCAATGACAGGGGGCACCACCTCCACCTTC.

This chain joins TRBV2 and TRBJ1-4; 9 nucleotides agree with TRBD1. The CDR3 consists of 15 residues. With V trimmed by 2 bases and J by 8 bases, 6 bases remained unmatched. The germline CDR1 and CDR2 sequences are SNHLY and FYNNEI. The CDR3 DNA follows: TGTGCCAGCAGTGAAATGGGACAGGGTATCGAAAAACTGTTTTTT. Its protein product is CASSEMGQGIEKLFF.

Turning to this clone: The sample has other DNA sequences that encode this CDR3 too. V is TRBV5-1 and J is TRBJ1-1; unclear D gene. The CDR3 has 14 amino acids. V lost 0 bases to trimming and J lost 1 base, with 7 bases between them. The germline V gene encodes CDR1 SGHRS and CDR2 YFSETQ. CDR3 region: CASSLGGKNTEAFF. In DNA, the CDR3 is TGCGCCAGCAGCTTGGGAGGCAAGAACACTGAAGCTTTCTTT.

This chain connects TRBV19 to TRBJ1-1; the match to TRBD1 covers 7 bases. This CDR3 is built from 15 residues. V trimming: 6 bases; J trimming: 1 base; junction bases outside the gene matches: 8. Germline lookup yields CDR1 LNHDA and CDR2 SQIVND (reference sequence). CDR3 sequence reads: CASSKATGANTEAFF. In nucleotides, the CDR3 is TGTGCCAGTAGCAAAGCTACAGGGGCGAACACTGAAGCTTTCTTT.

Worth noting for this clone: Distinct nucleotide sequences in the sample also encode this CDR3. J is TRBJ2-5 and V is TRBV5-1; either TRBD1 or TRBD2 may fit D (6 bases each). Trimming cost V 4 bases and J 4 bases, with 11 bases left between them. Looked up from germline, CDR1 is SGHRS and CDR2 is YFSETQ. The CDR3 consists of 13 residues. The DNA of the CDR3 is TGCGCCAGCAGCCTCGGAGGGGGAGAGACCCAGTACTTC. Protein product: CASSLGGGETQYF.

The genes are TRBV2 and TRBJ2-1, with 10 bases fitting TRBD2. Per the germline V gene, CDR1 is SNHLY and CDR2 is FYNNEI. V gave up 6 bases and J gave up 6 bases; unmatched junction bases: 8. The CDR3 has 15 residues. CDR3 protein: CASRGLAGVANEQFF. The CDR3 coding sequence is TGTGCCAGCAGGGGTCTAGCGGGAGTCGCCAATGAGCAGTTCTTC.

The chain links TRBV7-3 to TRBJ2-2, with no clear D. The CDR3 loop spans 16 amino acids. Germline lookup yields CDR1 SGHTA and CDR2 FQGTGA. With 1 base removed from V and 7 bases from J, the gap between germline ends came to 16 bases. Written as DNA, the CDR3 is TGTGCCAGCAGCTTAATTTTGAAGGCACAAGGCGGGGAGCTGTTTTTT. Translating gives CASSLILKAQGGELFF.

This clone was recorded once. V is TRBV30 and J is TRBJ2-3; possibly TRBD2 for D (6 bases). Germline CDR1 reads GTSNPN; CDR2 reads SVGIG (reference sequence). V lost 5 bases and J lost 2, with 20 bases in between. This CDR3 has 16 amino acids. CDR3 sequence (DNA): TGTGCCTGGGCGGGATTTCCGGGACTCAACACAGATACGCAGTATTTT. Its translation is CAWAGFPGLNTDTQYF.

This CDR3 is CASSLGTGGPNGELFF. The CDR3 region has the DNA TGTGCCAGCAGCTTAGGAACCGGGGGACCAAACGGGGAGCTGTTTTTT. This chain uses TRBV11-2 with TRBJ2-2; possibly TRBD2 for D (6 bases). Per germline, CDR1 SGHAT and CDR2 FQNNGV. V was trimmed by 1 base and J by 7 bases, leaving 16 bases between them. The CDR3 totals 16 residues.

The gene calls are TRBV30 and TRBJ1-6, with D tentatively TRBD1 (5 bases). The CDR3 totals 12 residues. Trimming took 5 bases from V and 6 from J, leaving 8 bases between them. Germline V gives CDR1 GTSNPN, CDR2 SVGIG (reference sequence). In DNA, the CDR3 is TGTGCCTGGGGGGGACTTAATTCACCCCTCCACTTT. Translating it yields CAWGGLNSPLHF.

The chain links TRBV5-1 to TRBJ1-3; the D gene is possibly TRBD1 (6 bases). Germline V gene data show CDR1 as SGHRS and CDR2 as YFSETQ. The CDR3 has 15 residues. With 7 bases removed from V and 0 bases from J, the gap between germline ends came to 14 bases. Here the CDR3 reads CASGSDRLSGNTIYF. The DNA for the CDR3 is TGCGCCAGCGGCAGCGACAGGCTCTCTGGAAACACCATATATTTT. The complete variable domain, with remaining parts taken from reference TRBV5-1 and TRBJ1-3, reads KAGVTQTPRYLIKTRGQQVTLSCSPISGHRSVSWYQQTPGQGLQFLFEYFSETQRNKGNFPGRFSGRQFSNSRSEMNVSTLELGDSALYLCASGSDRLSGNTIYFGEGSWLTVV.

The CDR3 loop reads CASSLGSRGSYEQYF. The CDR3 DNA sequence: TGTGCCAGCAGTTTAGGCTCCCGCGGCTCCTACGAGCAGTACTTC. The chain employs TRBV28 and TRBJ2-7; no reliable D call. This CDR3 contains 15 residues. The germline V gene has CDR1 MDHEN and CDR2 SYDVKM. V dropped 2 bases and J dropped 0 bases, with 11 bases sitting between them.

This clone was picked up one time. The J gene is TRBJ2-1, the V gene TRBV14, with D perhaps matching TRBD1 or TRBD2 (5 bases each). The germline CDR1 and CDR2 sequences are SGHDN and FVKESK. The CDR3 has 15 amino acids. With 1 base removed from V and 1 base from J, the gap between germline ends came to 8 bases. Here the CDR3 DNA reads TGTGCCAGCAGCCAAGGGGACCATTCCTACAATGAGCAGTTCTTC. Its protein is CASSQGDHSYNEQFF.

The V call is TRBV6-6, the J call TRBJ1-2; D not certain. This CDR3 is built from 13 residues. CDR1 and CDR2 (germline): MNHNY, SVGAGI (reference sequence). V gave up 11 bases and J gave up 8 bases, with 21 bases separating them. The CDR3 sequence: CAAASTALNGYTF. As DNA, the CDR3 is TGTGCCGCTGCCAGCACGGCCCTTAACGGCTACACCTTC.

The CDR3 reads CASSSSFGTNTEAFF. The CDR3 coding sequence is TGTGCCAGCAGCTCCTCTTTTGGGACGAACACTGAAGCTTTCTTT. The J gene is TRBJ1-1, the V gene TRBV7-9, with D perhaps matching TRBD1 (5 bases). Trimming cost V 4 bases and J 1 base, with 13 bases left between them. Germline V CDR1 and CDR2: SEHNR, FQNEAQ (reference sequence). The CDR3 has 15 residues.

V usage is TRBV7-9 and J usage is TRBJ1-3, with 7 bases lining up with TRBD1. Trimming removed 7 bases from V and 4 bases from J; junction bases left unmatched: 7. The CDR3 length is 14 residues. Germline V gene sequence: CDR1 SEHNR, CDR2 FQNEAQ (reference sequence). This CDR3 is CASNDRDKGNTIYF. The CDR3 DNA is TGTGCCAGCAACGACAGGGATAAAGGAAACACCATATATTTT.

The chain uses TRBV20-1 and TRBJ1-2; D unclear. The CDR3 loop spans 10 amino acids. Germline V gene data show CDR1 as DFQATT and CDR2 as SNEGSKA (reference sequence). Between the trimmed V and J ends, which lost 3 bases and 7 bases, there was a span of 6 bases. The CDR3: CSARGGGYTF. The DNA for the CDR3 is TGCAGTGCTAGGGGTGGTGGCTACACCTTC.